What follows are 21 T cell receptor beta chains derived from one specimen sequenced in a study of control samples from healthy donors and cancer patients. Data came from immunoSEQ multiplex PCR; TCRdb stores just in-frame clones and leaves some out. The sample includes 75,000 to 100,000 clones, around 80% of them seen just once. Sequencing was performed on blood. Receptors were obtained from a man aged 60 to 75 in good health.

This chain joins TRBV7-9 and TRBJ2-3; 7 nucleotides agree with TRBD2. Unmatched junction bases numbered 3, after V lost 2 bases and J lost 4 bases. Looked up from germline, CDR1 is SEHNR and CDR2 is FQNEAQ (reference sequence). The CDR3 contains 14 residues. This chain's CDR3 is CASSLPGGADTQYF. In nucleotides, the CDR3 is TGTGCCAGCAGCTTACCGGGAGGCGCAGATACGCAGTATTTT.

The rearrangement links TRBV30 to TRBJ2-1; D is unresolved. The V gene's germline CDR1 is GTSNPN and CDR2 SVGIG (reference sequence). The CDR3 consists of 13 residues. Trimming pared 6 bases from V and 0 bases from J, leaving 9 bases between. CDR3 sequence: CACRADSYNEQFF. The CDR3 nucleotides read TGTGCCTGCCGTGCGGACTCCTACAATGAGCAGTTCTTC.

The chain carries TRBV19 and TRBJ2-3; 11 nucleotides agree with TRBD2. V dropped 8 bases and J dropped 1; count of bases not matched to a gene: 5. The germline V gene has CDR1 LNHDA and CDR2 SQIVND (reference sequence). The CDR3 runs 15 residues. CDR3 nucleotides: TGTGCCAGTTATAGCGGGAGGGCCGGCACAGATACGCAGTATTTT. It codes for CASYSGRAGTDTQYF.

This clone appeared a single time. This rearrangement joins TRBV19 to TRBJ2-2, with D perhaps matching TRBD2 (6 bases). This CDR3 region has 13 residues. Per the germline V gene, CDR1 is LNHDA and CDR2 is SQIVND (reference sequence). The V gene lost 7 bases and the J gene lost 4 bases, with 10 bases spanning the gap. Written as DNA, the CDR3 is TGTGCCAGTACGGCGCGGGGCACCGGGGAGCTGTTTTTT. Its translation is CASTARGTGELFF.

The chain carries TRBV5-1 and TRBJ2-1; D is perhaps TRBD1 (6 bases). With 4 bases removed from V and 3 bases from J, the gap between germline ends came to 14 bases. The germline gives CDR1 SGHRS, CDR2 YFSETQ. This CDR3 comprises 15 residues. CDR3 residues: CASSVDSSLYNEQFF. CDR3 DNA sequence: TGCGCCAGCAGCGTGGACAGTTCCCTCTACAATGAGCAGTTCTTC. The full variable domain, rest sourced from reference TRBV5-1 and TRBJ2-1, is KAGVTQTPRYLIKTRGQQVTLSCSPISGHRSVSWYQQTPGQGLQFLFEYFSETQRNKGNFPGRFSGRQFSNSRSEMNVSTLELGDSALYLCASSVDSSLYNEQFFGPGTRLTVL.

The rearrangement uses TRBV9 and TRBJ2-2; no clear D gene. CDR1 is SGDLS and CDR2 is YYNGEE in the germline V gene. The CDR3 covers 15 residues. V dropped 0 bases and J dropped 3 bases, with 9 bases sitting between them. The CDR3, as DNA: TGTGCCAGCAGCGTAGTAGGGTGGGACACCGGGGAGCTGTTTTTT. Translating it yields CASSVVGWDTGELFF.

The rearrangement links TRBV10-1 to TRBJ2-3, with 9 bases lining up with TRBD2. Germline V CDR1 and CDR2: WNHNN, SYGVQD (reference sequence). The CDR3 extends over 15 amino acids. Trimming removed 2 bases from V and 4 bases from J; junction bases left unmatched: 4. CDR3 region: CASSELAGSSDTQYF. In nucleotides, the CDR3 is TGCGCCAGCAGTGAGCTAGCGGGAAGCTCAGATACGCAGTATTTT.

The rearrangement uses TRBV7-6 and TRBJ2-1, with no clear D. V dropped 1 base and J dropped 4 bases, with 11 bases sitting between them. The CDR3 is 15 amino acids. Per the germline V gene, CDR1 is SGHVS and CDR2 is FNYEAQ. CDR3 DNA: TGTGCCAGCAGCTTAGAGCAGGACGAGTACAATGAGCAGTTCTTC. Translating it yields CASSLEQDEYNEQFF.

This chain joins TRBV29-1 and TRBJ2-5, with a tentative D call TRBD1 (6 bases). CDR3 length equals 14 residues. Per the germline V gene, CDR1 is SQVTM and CDR2 is ANQGSEA. V was pared by 2 bases and J by 3 bases, with 13 bases between. The CDR3 coding sequence is TGCAGCGTTGAATTCGGACAGCGAAAAGAGACCCAGTACTTC. Amino acids: CSVEFGQRKETQYF.

The chain carries TRBV6-5 and TRBJ1-6; no clear D gene. The V and J ends lost 9 bases and 1 base respectively, with 10 bases between them. The CDR3 loop spans 14 amino acids. The germline CDR1 and CDR2 sequences are MNHEY and SVGAGI. DNA of the CDR3: TGTGCCAGTTCGTCTGGATCCTATAATTCACCCCTCCACTTT. It translates to CASSSGSYNSPLHF.

This rearrangement joins TRBV7-9 to TRBJ2-7; D might be TRBD2 (6 bases). The CDR3 has 14 amino acids. The V end lost 1 base, the J end lost 6 bases, and 13 bases lay between the germline ends. CDR1 is SEHNR and CDR2 is FQNEAQ in the germline V gene (reference sequence). CDR3 DNA sequence: TGTGCCAGCAGCTTAGTGCCGGGGGAGGTCGAGCAGTACTTC. Encoded protein: CASSLVPGEVEQYF.

V and J are TRBV19 and TRBJ2-3; D possibly corresponds to TRBD2 (6 bases). Germline loops: CDR1 LNHDA, CDR2 SQIVND (reference sequence). The CDR3 extends over 14 amino acids. The ends were cut back, 3 bases at V and 6 bases at J, with 13 bases in the middle. CDR3 amino acids: CASSIGGKDDTQYF. The CDR3 DNA follows: TGTGCCAGTAGTATTGGGGGGAAGGACGATACGCAGTATTTT.

The rearrangement uses TRBV5-1 and TRBJ1-4, with TRBD1 as a possible D gene (5 bases). There are 16 residues in the CDR3. V shed 0 bases and J shed 4 bases, with 13 bases lying between them. CDR1 SGHRS and CDR2 YFSETQ come from the germline V gene. The CDR3 DNA reads TGCGCCAGCAGCTTGGTATCTGGACACTATAATGAAAAACTGTTTTTT. This gives the protein CASSLVSGHYNEKLFF.

The V call is TRBV6-5, the J call TRBJ1-2, with a weak D call TRBD1 (5 bases). Germline CDR1 and CDR2: MNHEY and SVGAGI. Trimming pared 4 bases from V and 6 bases from J, leaving 6 bases between. This CDR3 region has 11 residues. DNA of the CDR3: TGTGCCAGCAGTTTACAGGATGGCTACACCTTC. Its translation: CASSLQDGYTF.

The chain employs TRBV7-3 and TRBJ2-7, with TRBD1 identical over 9 bases. CDR1 SGHTA and CDR2 FQGTGA come from the germline V gene. The V and J ends lost 2 bases and 4 bases, in that order; junction bases with no gene match: 3. This CDR3 contains 14 residues. CDR3 protein: CASSLGQGTYEQYF. CDR3 sequence (DNA): TGTGCCAGCAGCTTAGGACAGGGGACGTACGAGCAGTACTTC.

V usage is TRBV6-6 and J usage is TRBJ2-7; D is uncertain. V shed 1 base and J shed 4 bases, with 5 bases lying between them. Germline V gives CDR1 MNHNY, CDR2 SVGAGI (reference sequence). This CDR3 contains 12 residues. DNA for the CDR3: TGTGCCAGCAGTTACTTCATATACGAGCAGTACTTC. It yields the protein CASSYFIYEQYF.

The rearrangement links TRBV28 to TRBJ2-7; D not resolved. The germline V gene encodes CDR1 MDHEN and CDR2 SYDVKM. The V end lost 3 bases, the J end lost 5 bases, and 8 bases lay between the germline ends. The CDR3 is 12 amino acids. The CDR3 reads CASSFLLDEQYF. CDR3 nucleotides: TGTGCCAGCAGTTTTTTACTTGACGAGCAGTACTTC.

Written as DNA, the CDR3 is TGTGCCAGCAGTGGGGGGGTAGAGACCCAGTACTTC. Protein product: CASSGGVETQYF. The chain links TRBV2 to TRBJ2-5; D perhaps matches TRBD2 (6 bases). Germline values: CDR1 SNHLY, CDR2 FYNNEI. This CDR3 comprises 12 residues. V shed 4 bases and J shed 4 bases, with 7 bases lying between them.

The CDR3 reads CASSSVRVLQGAAYEQYF. In DNA form, the CDR3 reads TGTGCCAGCAGCTCCGTTCGAGTTCTACAGGGGGCGGCCTACGAGCAGTACTTC. V is TRBV11-2 and J is TRBJ2-7; 9 nucleotides agree with TRBD1. Germline V gives CDR1 SGHAT, CDR2 FQNNGV. There are 18 residues in the CDR3. Trimming cost V 4 bases and J 2 bases; bases outside gene matches: 15.

This clone was detected once. The V and J genes are TRBV7-2 and TRBJ1-1; perhaps TRBD1 as D (6 bases). CDR3 length equals 13 residues. The V gene's germline CDR1 is SGHTA and CDR2 FQGNSA. Trimming shortened V by 4 bases and J by 4 bases, and 10 bases separated the two germline ends. CDR3 nucleotide sequence: TGTGCCAGCAGCTCGGACAGCGTCACTGAAGCTTTCTTT. It is translated as CASSSDSVTEAFF.

The chain uses TRBV9 and TRBJ2-5; D might be TRBD2 (6 bases). The CDR3 has 17 residues. Trimming left V 0 bases short and J 0 bases short, with 15 bases between. Germline values: CDR1 SGDLS, CDR2 YYNGEE. The CDR3 loop reads CASSVASRGMNQETQYF. The CDR3 DNA is TGTGCCAGCAGCGTAGCTTCCCGGGGGATGAACCAAGAGACCCAGTACTTC. Full variable domain (rest looked up from reference TRBV9 and TRBJ2-5): DSGVTQTPKHLITATGQRVTLRCSPRSGDLSVYWYQQSLDQGLQFLIQYYNGEERAKGNILERFSAQQFPDLHSELNLSSLELGDSALYFCASSVASRGMNQETQYFGPGTRLLVL.